The present T cell receptor (beta chain) was sequenced within a study of shared clonotypes between healthy human individuals. Background on the study: Donors had three CD4 naive, three CD4 memory, two CD8 naive and one CD8 memory plate apiece.

Data came from immunoSEQ multiplex PCR; TCRdb stores just in-frame clones and leaves some out. The sample holds roughly 2 million clones, roughly 94% seen once. The CDR3 is 14 residues long. V gave up 0 bases and J gave up 5 bases, with 10 bases separating them. From germline, CDR1 is MNHNY and CDR2 SVGAGI (reference sequence). A note on this clone: The antigen is unknown. The same CDR3 can be traced to other DNA sequences in this sample.

The study, taken as a whole, reports: Compared with clonotypes that all four donors shared, non-shared clonotypes had lower generation probabilities.

Naive CD8 populations comprised CD45RO-negative cells positively selected for CCR7, excluding terminally differentiated effector memory CD45RA+ cells. The chain uses TRBV6-6 and TRBJ1-1; weak D call: TRBD1 (5 bases). Sequencing input: naive CD8+ T cells sorted from blood. This receptor was taken from a man in his late teens or twenties in good health. CDR3 DNA sequence: TGTGCCAGCAGTTACTCCGGGGGGGGTACTGAAGCTTTCTTT. Translation gives CASSYSGGGTEAFF.